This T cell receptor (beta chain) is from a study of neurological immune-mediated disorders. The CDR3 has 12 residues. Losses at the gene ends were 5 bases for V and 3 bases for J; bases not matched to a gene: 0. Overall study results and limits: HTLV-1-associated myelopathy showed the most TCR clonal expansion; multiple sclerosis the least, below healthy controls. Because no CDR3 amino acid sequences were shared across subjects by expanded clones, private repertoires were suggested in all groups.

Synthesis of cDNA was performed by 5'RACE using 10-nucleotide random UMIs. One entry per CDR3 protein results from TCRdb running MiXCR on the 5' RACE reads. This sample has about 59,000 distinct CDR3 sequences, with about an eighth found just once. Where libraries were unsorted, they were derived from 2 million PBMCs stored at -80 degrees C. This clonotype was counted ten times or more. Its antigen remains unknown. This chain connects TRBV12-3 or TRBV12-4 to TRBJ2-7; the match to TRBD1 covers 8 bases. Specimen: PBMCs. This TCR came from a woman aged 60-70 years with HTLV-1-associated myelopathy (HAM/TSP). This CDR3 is CASSGTGYEQYF. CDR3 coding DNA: TGTGCCAGCAGTGGGACAGGCTACGAGCAGTACTTC.